What follows are 23 T cell receptor beta chains derived from one specimen sequenced in a study of cytomegalovirus exposure and HLA in healthy donors. The PCR was carried out with 60 Vbeta primers and 13 Jbeta primers. The method was immunoSEQ multiplex PCR; TCRdb's version includes in-frame clones alone and lacks a portion of them. Among 150,000 or so clones, 60% to 80% were seen once, and the ten largest hold about 3.1%. The sample comprised PBMCs. Receptors originate from a middle-aged man in good health and CMV-seronegative.

This clone was counted a few times. The CDR3 region has the DNA TGTGCCAGCAGCACGACAGGGGGCAATCAGCCCCAGCATTTT. Amino acid sequence: CASSTTGGNQPQHF. V usage is TRBV7-2 and J usage is TRBJ1-5; TRBD1 agrees at 8 bases. The V gene's germline CDR1 is SGHTA and CDR2 FQGNSA. There are 14 residues in the CDR3. J gave up 2 bases and V 5 bases, and 2 bases lay outside the gene matches.

Written as DNA, the CDR3 is TGTGCCAGCAGGGGCAGAGTGAACACCGGGGAGCTGTTTTTT. Residues: CASRGRVNTGELFF. V and J are TRBV2 and TRBJ2-2; no clear D. V was trimmed by 6 bases and J by 1 base, leaving 9 bases between them. The CDR3 covers 14 residues. Germline V gene lookup returns CDR1 SNHLY and CDR2 FYNNEI.

The chain has TRBV27 and TRBJ2-5, with D tentatively TRBD1 (5 bases). The last part of the DNA fits TRBJ2-7 better; the J call may be wrong. CDR3 length equals 14 residues. Germline V gene lookup returns CDR1 MNHEY and CDR2 SMNVEV (reference sequence). The CDR3 DNA reads TGTGCCAGCAGTTTATTGCGTCAGGGCTACGAGCAGTACTTC. It is translated as CASSLLRQGYEQYF.

The chain couples TRBV5-1 to TRBJ1-1; TRBD1 aligns across 7 bases. The CDR3 loop spans 13 amino acids. Germline V gene data show CDR1 as SGHRS and CDR2 as YFSETQ. The trim removed 3 bases at V and 4 bases at J, leaving 3 bases unmatched. CDR3 loop: CASSSTGITEAFF. DNA of the CDR3: TGCGCCAGCAGCTCGACAGGGATCACTGAAGCTTTCTTT.

This clone was observed a few times. This chain links TRBV5-4 with TRBJ1-4, with 7 positions matching TRBD1. V was clipped by 4 bases and J by 5 bases; unmatched bases: 8. The CDR3 length is 15 residues. Germline-derived CDR1 and CDR2 are SGHNT and YYREEE (reference sequence). The CDR3 DNA sequence: TGTGCCAGCAGCACCCGGACAGGCCAGAATGAAAAACTGTTTTTT. It is translated as CASSTRTGQNEKLFF.

The count of this clone is one. The chain carries TRBV7-9 and TRBJ1-6, with D perhaps TRBD1 (6 bases). From germline, CDR1 is SEHNR and CDR2 FQNEAQ (reference sequence). This CDR3 contains 15 residues. The germline V and J ends were trimmed by 5 bases and 13 bases, with 21 bases remaining between them. CDR3 protein: CASSLPDSRDRPLHF. Written as DNA, the CDR3 is TGTGCCAGCAGCCTCCCGGACAGCCGGGATAGGCCCCTCCACTTT. Full variable domain (remainder filled in from reference TRBV7-9 and TRBJ1-6): DTGVSQNPRHKITKRGQNVTFRCDPISEHNRLYWYRQTLGQGPEFLTYFQNEAQLEKSRLLSDRFSAERPKGSFSTLEIQRTEQGDSAMYLCASSLPDSRDRPLHFGNGTRLTVT.

This chain joins TRBV2 and TRBJ1-5, with D maybe TRBD1 (5 bases). Germline lookup yields CDR1 SNHLY and CDR2 FYNNEI. V dropped 1 base and J dropped 4 bases, with 11 bases sitting between them. The CDR3 runs to 15 residues. The CDR3 nucleotides read TGTGCCAGCAGTGAAGGCATACAGGTAAATCAGCCCCAGCATTTT. Protein: CASSEGIQVNQPQHF. The full variable domain, its missing parts supplied by reference TRBV2 and TRBJ1-5, is EPEVTQTPSHQVTQMGQEVILRCVPISNHLYFYWYRQILGQKVEFLVSFYNNEISEKSEIFDDQFSVERPDGSNFTLKIRSTKLEDSAMYFCASSEGIQVNQPQHFGDGTRLSIL.

This clone was counted once. CDR3 residues: CASRPYPSTDTQYF. The CDR3 nucleotides read TGTGCCAGCAGGCCCTACCCTAGCACAGATACGCAGTATTTT. The V gene is TRBV7-8, the J gene TRBJ2-3; D is undetermined. This CDR3 comprises 14 residues. V lost 6 bases, J lost 0 bases, and 10 bases lay in between. CDR1 and CDR2 from the germline V gene are SGHVS and FQNEAQ.

This clone was seen only once. CDR3 in DNA: TGTGCCAGCAGCGAAACCCCAGGGAACTATGGCTACACCTTC. This sequence encodes CASSETPGNYGYTF. The chain carries TRBV9 and TRBJ1-2; the D gene is possibly TRBD1 (5 bases). V dropped 3 bases and J dropped 2 bases, with 11 bases sitting between them. Germline V gene data show CDR1 as SGDLS and CDR2 as YYNGEE. This CDR3 region has 14 residues.

The chain carries TRBV28 and TRBJ1-2, with D unresolved. The germline V gene encodes CDR1 MDHEN and CDR2 SYDVKM. CDR3 length: 13 amino acids. V lost 4 bases and J 4 bases, leaving 10 bases between the germline ends. The CDR3 DNA reads as TGTGCCAGCAGTTATGAGGTTAGCTATGGCTACACCTTC. Amino acid sequence: CASSYEVSYGYTF.

In nucleotides, the CDR3 is TGTGCCAGCAGGGGGGTAGCGGGGGGGCCCAATGAGCAGTTCTTC. As protein: CASRGVAGGPNEQFF. V is TRBV2 and J is TRBJ2-1; 11 nucleotides match TRBD2. The CDR3 length is 15 residues. Trimming removed 6 bases from V and 6 bases from J; junction bases left unmatched: 7. The germline CDR1 and CDR2 sequences are SNHLY and FYNNEI.

The chain couples TRBV5-1 to TRBJ2-5; the D gene is possibly TRBD1 (5 bases). With 0 bases removed from V and 5 bases from J, the gap between germline ends came to 8 bases. The V gene's germline CDR1 is SGHRS and CDR2 YFSETQ. There are 13 residues in the CDR3. CDR3 coding DNA: TGCGCCAGCAGCTTGGGGACACCTGAGACCCAGTACTTC. Amino acids: CASSLGTPETQYF.

The chain is built from TRBV9 and TRBJ1-5; D not certain. The germline V and J ends were trimmed by 4 bases and 7 bases, with 18 bases remaining between them. The CDR3 is 15 amino acids. Germline lookup yields CDR1 SGDLS and CDR2 YYNGEE. The CDR3 sequence: CASSFDSSTVQPQHF. The CDR3 coding sequence is TGTGCCAGCAGCTTCGATTCCTCCACGGTCCAGCCCCAGCATTTT.

This chain links TRBV28 with TRBJ1-5; 12 nucleotides align to TRBD1. Trimming took 5 bases from V and 6 from J; bases not matched to a gene: 8. Per the germline V gene, CDR1 is MDHEN and CDR2 is SYDVKM. This CDR3 has 16 amino acids. The CDR3 protein is CASSRGDRGQGQPQHF. The CDR3 nucleotides are TGTGCCAGCAGTAGGGGGGACAGGGGGCAGGGTCAGCCCCAGCATTTT.

The V call is TRBV7-8, the J call TRBJ2-7; TRBD1 aligns across 10 bases. CDR3 size: 14 residues. Germline trimming cut 5 bases from V and 6 bases from J; bases unmatched to any gene: 7. Germline V gene data show CDR1 as SGHVS and CDR2 as FQNEAQ. In DNA, the CDR3 is TGTGCCAGCAGCATAAAGGGACAGGGGAGCGAGCAGTACTTC. This translates into CASSIKGQGSEQYF. Full variable domain (rest looked up from reference TRBV7-8 and TRBJ2-7): GAGVSQSPRYKVAKRGQDVALRCDPISGHVSLFWYQQALGQGPEFLTYFQNEAQLDKSGLPSDRFFAERPEGSVSTLKIQRTQQEDSAVYLCASSIKGQGSEQYFGPGTRLTVT.

This clone appeared a few times. This sequence joins TRBV4-3 and TRBJ2-7; D perhaps matches TRBD1 (6 bases). The germline gives CDR1 LGHNA, CDR2 YSLEER. The CDR3 contains 14 residues. V lost 0 bases and J 3 bases, leaving 9 bases between the germline ends. CDR3 coding DNA: TGCGCCAGCAGCCAAGAGCAGGGGTACTACGAGCAGTACTTC. This encodes CASSQEQGYYEQYF.

The J gene is TRBJ2-7, the V gene TRBV13; D is uncertain. V was clipped by 1 base and J by 4 bases, with 8 bases between them. Germline V lookup: CDR1 PRHDT, CDR2 FYEKMQ (reference sequence). CDR3 length: 13 amino acids. CDR3 sequence (DNA): TGTGCCAGCAGCTTAGACAGAGATTACGAGCAGTACTTC. It specifies CASSLDRDYEQYF. The whole variable domain, filled in from reference TRBV13 and TRBJ2-7, reads AAGVIQSPRHLIKEKRETATLKCYPIPRHDTVYWYQQGPGQDPQFLISFYEKMQSDKGSIPDRFSAQQFSDYHSELNMSSLELGDSALYFCASSLDRDYEQYFGPGTRLTVT.

The CDR3, as DNA: TGTGCCAGCAGTGAAGCAGGGGCGAGTGGCTACACCTTC. Translation gives CASSEAGASGYTF. The rearrangement links TRBV6-5 to TRBJ1-2; D perhaps matches TRBD1 (6 bases). Germline CDR1 reads MNHEY; CDR2 reads SVGAGI. V was shortened by 5 bases and J by 7 bases, with 14 bases between the two germline ends. CDR3 length: 13 residues.

The J gene is TRBJ1-2, the V gene TRBV7-2, with 7 bases aligning to TRBD1. The CDR3 consists of 14 residues. Germline values: CDR1 SGHTA, CDR2 FQGNSA. V lost 1 base and J lost 8; bases outside the gene matches: 7. This chain's CDR3 is CASSLGQGIRGYTF. The CDR3 nucleotides read TGTGCCAGCAGCTTAGGACAGGGAATTAGAGGCTACACCTTC.

This rearrangement joins TRBV2 to TRBJ2-4; 9 nucleotides agree with TRBD2. V trimming: 3 bases; J trimming: 8 bases; junction bases outside the gene matches: 5. The germline gives CDR1 SNHLY, CDR2 FYNNEI. CDR3 length: 14 amino acids. The CDR3 here is CASSDASGGYIQYF. The CDR3 DNA follows: TGTGCCAGCAGTGATGCCAGCGGGGGGTACATTCAGTACTTC. The whole variable domain, remainder taken from reference TRBV2 and TRBJ2-4, is EPEVTQTPSHQVTQMGQEVILRCVPISNHLYFYWYRQILGQKVEFLVSFYNNEISEKSEIFDDQFSVERPDGSNFTLKIRSTKLEDSAMYFCASSDASGGYIQYFGAGTRLSVL.

J is TRBJ2-1 and V is TRBV27, with 8 bases aligning to TRBD2. V lost 3 bases to trimming and J lost 8 bases; unmatched junction nucleotides: 18. The length of the CDR3 is 18 residues. Germline assignment: CDR1 MNHEY and CDR2 SMNVEV (reference sequence). The CDR3 is CASSLSSGGLLVGDEQFF. In DNA form, the CDR3 reads TGTGCCAGCAGTTTGTCCAGCGGGGGCCTCCTGGTCGGGGATGAGCAGTTCTTC.

V and J are TRBV6-1 and TRBJ2-7; D not resolved. The CDR3 has 11 residues. Germline V CDR1 and CDR2: MNHNS, SASEGT. The germline V and J ends were trimmed by 4 bases and 3 bases, with 4 bases remaining between them. The CDR3 nucleotides are TGTGCCAGCAGTGTCCTCTACGAGCAGTACTTC. Translation: CASSVLYEQYF.

V is TRBV11-2 and J is TRBJ1-2; D gene unclear. Per germline, CDR1 SGHAT and CDR2 FQNNGV. CDR3 size: 13 residues. V lost 1 base and J lost 4, with 7 bases in between. The CDR3, as DNA: TGTGCCAGCAGCTTAGGTCAGTCCTATGGCTACACCTTC. Translating gives CASSLGQSYGYTF. Drawing the rest from reference TRBV11-2 and TRBJ1-2, the complete variable domain is EAGVAQSPRYKIIEKRQSVAFWCNPISGHATLYWYQQILGQGPKLLIQFQNNGVVDDSQLPKDRFSAERLKGVDSTLKIQPAKLEDSAVYLCASSLGQSYGYTFGSGTRLTVV.